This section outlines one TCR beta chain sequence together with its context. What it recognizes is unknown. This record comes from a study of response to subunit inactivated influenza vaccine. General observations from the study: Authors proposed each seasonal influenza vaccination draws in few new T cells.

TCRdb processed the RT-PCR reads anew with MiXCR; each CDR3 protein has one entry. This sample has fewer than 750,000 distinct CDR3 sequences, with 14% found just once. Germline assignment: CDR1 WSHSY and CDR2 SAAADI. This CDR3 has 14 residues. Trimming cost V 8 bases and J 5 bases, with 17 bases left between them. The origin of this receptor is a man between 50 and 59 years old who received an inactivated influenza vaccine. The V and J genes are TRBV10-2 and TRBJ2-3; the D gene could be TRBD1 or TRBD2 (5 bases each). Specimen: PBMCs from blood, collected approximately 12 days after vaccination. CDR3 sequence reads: CASRRGRGRDTQYF. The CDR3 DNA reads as TGCGCCAGCCGAAGAGGCCGGGGCAGAGATACGCAGTATTTT.